The 4 T cell receptor beta chains presented below share a single source sample, sequenced in a study of a mutant IDH1 vaccine in newly diagnosed glioma. This sample's time point: baseline, week 1 (first vaccination visit). As to treatment: pre-vaccination baseline after standard-of-care therapy. Sequenced by immunoSEQ multiplex PCR; TCRdb stores in-frame clones only, minus some. The sample consists of tens of thousands of clones, approximately 89% of them appearing once. The sample consisted of PBMCs, taken from a glioma patient treated with radiotherapy, temozolomide or both. The receptors originated from a man aged 30 to 45 with glioma.

The rearrangement uses TRBV2 and TRBJ2-2; D gene ambiguous. The V and J ends lost 6 bases and 7 bases respectively, with 15 bases between them. The CDR3 runs 14 residues. In germline, CDR1 is SNHLY, CDR2 FYNNEI. The CDR3 protein is CASSADPRSGELFF. As DNA, the CDR3 is TGTGCCAGCAGCGCAGACCCCAGGAGCGGGGAGCTGTTTTTT.

V and J are TRBV6-5 and TRBJ2-2; no definite D call. This CDR3 is 15 amino acids long. V dropped 6 bases and J dropped 3 bases, with 14 bases sitting between them. Germline values: CDR1 MNHEY, CDR2 SVGAGI. The chain's CDR3 is CASSRQEDYTGELFF. DNA for the CDR3: TGTGCCAGCAGCCGCCAGGAAGATTACACCGGGGAGCTGTTTTTT.

This clone showed up just once. The gene calls are TRBV10-3 and TRBJ1-2; 8 bases agree with TRBD1. Losses at the gene ends were 0 bases for V and 5 bases for J; bases not matched to a gene: 5. Per germline, CDR1 ENHRY and CDR2 SYGVKD. This CDR3 contains 15 residues. The CDR3 nucleotides read TGTGCCATCAGTGAGTCGACAGGGGAGGGGTATGGCTACACCTTC. Protein sequence: CAISESTGEGYGYTF.

The chain is built from TRBV18 and TRBJ2-1; TRBD2 aligns across 8 bases. In germline, CDR1 is KGHSH, CDR2 LQKENI. J gave up 6 bases and V 2 bases, and 0 bases lay outside the gene matches. This CDR3 has 13 residues. The CDR3 loop is CASSPGTSNEQFF. Here the CDR3 DNA reads TGTGCCAGCTCACCAGGGACTAGCAATGAGCAGTTCTTC.